Presented here are 7 T cell receptor beta chains from one specimen sequenced in a study of tissue T cells after allogeneic stem cell transplantation (dated by TCRdb to between 2021 and 2023). The library was built by means of the immunoSEQ multiplex PCR assay. The immuneACCESS repertoire file appears here via TCRdb, limited to in-frame rearrangements. These files lack a portion of the clones; in checked studies, under half of the deficit traces to unresolved V genes, and the cause of the others is not known. A total of about 48,000 clones appear in this sample, about three quarters of them only once. The top ten clonotypes cover roughly 0.59% of the sample. Sample: sorted cells pooled from one or two spleens. The receptors stem from a pool of C57BL/6 mice in good health.

This clone appeared once. The gene names given are mouse names. Read sequence stops 1 residue before the CDR3 end, and the germline J gene provides the missing end. The chain has TRBV3 and TRBJ2-7; 14 nucleotides agree with TRBD2. The germline CDR1 and CDR2 sequences are SNHLY and FYNGKV (reference sequence). CDR3 length: 17 amino acids. The V and J ends lost 3 bases and 2 bases, in that order; junction bases with no gene match: 6. The sequenced CDR3 bases are TGTGCCAGCAGCTTGGGACTGGGGGGGCGCAGGGCCTATGAACAGTAC. This translates into CASSLGLGGRRAYEQY. The full-length CDR3 reads as CASSLGLGGRRAYEQYF. The entire variable domain, with the rest obtained from reference TRBV3 and TRBJ2-7, is as follows: GPKVLQIPSHQIIDMGQMVTLNCDPVSNHLYFYWYKQILGQQMEFLVNFYNGKVMEKSKLFKDQFSVERPDGSYFTLKIQPTALEDSAVYFCASSLGLGGRRAYEQYFGPGTRLTVL.

The sample holds a few counts of this clone. Genes and germline come from the mouse. The sequence runs out 1 residue before the end of the CDR3; the remainder is reconstructed from the germline J gene. The chain employs TRBV1 and TRBJ2-3; no definite D call. The V end lost 2 bases, the J end lost 0 bases, and 3 bases lay between the germline ends. The CDR3 length is 13 residues. CDR1 and CDR2 from the germline V gene are NSQYPW and LRSPGD (reference sequence). The CDR3 bases that were read are TGCACCTGCAGTGCACCTAGTGCAGAAACGCTGTAT. Translated: CTCSAPSAETLY. The whole CDR3 sequence is CTCSAPSAETLYF.

Remarks on this clone: Gene labels here are mouse ones. Coverage ceases 1 residue before the CDR3 finishes, and the germline J gene fills in the end. The chain carries TRBV4 and TRBJ2-1; D remains ambiguous. The CDR3 sequence is 12 residues long. The ends were cut back, 3 bases at V and 6 bases at J, with 6 bases in the middle. CDR1 LGHDT and CDR2 YNNKQL come from the germline V gene (reference sequence). The covered CDR3 bases are TGTGCCAGCAGCTATAACAGTGCTGAGCAGTTC. Protein sequence: CASSYNSAEQF. The whole CDR3 region reads CASSYNSAEQFF.

In regard to this clone: Each gene name is a mouse one. The sequenced fragment ends 1 residue before the CDR3 boundary, so the rest is inferred from the germline J gene. The chain combines TRBV19 with TRBJ2-7, with TRBD2 matching over 8 bases. After removal of 4 bases from V and 4 bases from J, the junction contained 4 bases not matched to a gene. The CDR3 totals 13 residues. In germline, CDR1 is FNHDT, CDR2 SITEND (reference sequence). CDR3 protein: CASSPRTGYEQYF. CDR3 DNA (partial): TGTGCCAGCAGTCCCCGGACTGGGTATGAACAGTAC.

Concerning this clone: Gene labels here are mouse ones. The read is 1 residue too short to cover the CDR3 end, so that end is filled in from the germline J gene. The rearrangement links TRBV13-1 to TRBJ2-5, with a weak D call TRBD2 (7 bases). V gave up 2 bases and J gave up 6 bases, with 10 bases separating them. The CDR3 is 13 amino acids. CDR1 NSHNY and CDR2 SYGAGN come from the germline V gene. The sequenced CDR3 bases are TGTGCCAGCAGTGAGGGGGGCGGGGACACCCAGTAC. Encoded protein: CASSEGGGDTQY. The entire CDR3 reads CASSEGGGDTQYF.

The table lists this clone with a few counts. The gene symbols are mouse symbols. With the read ending 1 residue before the CDR3 end, the germline J gene is used to fill in that end. The V gene is TRBV5, the J gene TRBJ2-7; tentatively, D is TRBD1 (6 bases). This CDR3 region has 14 residues. Trimming cost V 3 bases and J 2 bases, with 11 bases left between them. CDR1 is LGHNA and CDR2 is YNLKQL in the germline V gene (reference sequence). The CDR3 bases that were read are TGTGCCAGCAGCCAGCCGGGACAAACCTATGAACAGTAC. Translation: CASSQPGQTYEQY. In full, the CDR3 reads CASSQPGQTYEQYF.

On this clone itself: The germline and genes are mouse ones. The read terminates 1 residue before the CDR3 end, so the remaining end is supplied by the germline J gene. V usage is TRBV24 and J usage is TRBJ2-5; TRBD1 agrees at 10 bases. Germline assignment: CDR1 KGHTA and CDR2 FRNEEI. The CDR3 loop spans 14 amino acids. Trimming at V came to 4 bases and at J to 6 bases, leaving 4 bases not matched to a gene. Incomplete CDR3 DNA: TGTGCCAGCAGTCGACAGGGGGCTAGGGACACCCAGTAC. Translated, it gives CASSRQGARDTQY. The full CDR3 sequence reads CASSRQGARDTQYF.